The 21 T cell receptor beta chains reported below all come from one sample, sequenced in a study of shared clonotypes between healthy human individuals. Clones were read by immunoSEQ multiplex PCR, and TCRdb kept only the in-frame ones, dropping some. Altogether roughly 96,000 clones are present, less than 50% being singletons, with the ten largest covering more than 13%. Material: PBMCs. These TCRs come from a woman between 40 and 50 years old in good health. Some clones in this sample may be carry-over from other donors' samples.

This clone was seen repeatedly, ten times or more. The chain recombines TRBV5-6 with TRBJ1-4; no firm D call. V gave up 1 base and J gave up 0 bases, with 13 bases separating them. Germline V gene lookup returns CDR1 SGHDT and CDR2 YYEEEE. The CDR3 has 17 residues. This CDR3 is CASSLTAGVATNEKLFF. CDR3 bases: TGTGCCAGCAGCTTGACGGCAGGAGTTGCAACTAATGAAAAACTGTTTTTT.

The rearrangement joins TRBV30 to TRBJ2-4, with D tentatively TRBD1 (6 bases). The CDR3 contains 14 residues. V lost 3 bases and J 7 bases, leaving 16 bases between the germline ends. Per the germline V gene, CDR1 is GTSNPN and CDR2 is SVGIG (reference sequence). The CDR3 bases are TGTGCCTGGAGAGCCGGGACAACTTATAACATTCAGTACTTC. Translated, it gives CAWRAGTTYNIQYF.

This clone was counted between two and nine times. This sequence joins TRBV10-1 and TRBJ2-7; tentatively, D is TRBD1 or TRBD2 (5 bases each). Deletions cut 5 bases from V and 0 bases from J, with 11 bases between. The CDR3 runs to 14 residues. The V gene's germline CDR1 is WNHNN and CDR2 SYGVQD (reference sequence). CDR3 sequence: CASSRDQSSYEQYF. The CDR3 nucleotides are TGCGCCAGCAGTAGGGACCAGAGCTCCTACGAGCAGTACTTC.

This chain joins TRBV4-2 and TRBJ2-2, with D possibly matching TRBD1 (8 bases). There are 24 residues in the CDR3. The germline V and J ends were trimmed by 3 bases and 0 bases, with 35 bases remaining between them. Germline V gene lookup returns CDR1 LGHNA and CDR2 YNFKEQ. The CDR3 here is CASSHEFLSSGDRRIGANTGELFF. As DNA, the CDR3 is TGTGCCAGCAGCCATGAATTTTTGTCAAGCGGGGACAGGAGAATTGGCGCGAACACCGGGGAGCTGTTTTTT.

A remark on this clone: One base separates it from a far larger clone, so it is likely a read error. The chain carries TRBV28 and TRBJ2-7, with D unclear. This CDR3 is 13 amino acids long. CDR1 is MDHEN, CDR2 SYDVKM, per germline. The CDR3 DNA reads as TGTGCCAGCAGTTTTAGGAGCCCCTACGAGCAGCACTTC. This sequence encodes CASSFRSPYEQHF.

V is TRBV7-2 and J is TRBJ1-2, with D possibly TRBD1 on 5 matching bases. Germline-derived CDR1 and CDR2 are SGHTA and FQGNSA. Trimming took off 5 bases at V and 4 bases at J, with 23 bases between the two ends. The CDR3 length is 17 residues. The CDR3 DNA sequence: TGTGCCAGCAGCCCAGGGTCGGGCAGGGAGTACGGCTATGGCTACACCTTC. Its protein product is CASSPGSGREYGYGYTF.

This clone came up a few times. V gene TRBV27 combines with J gene TRBJ2-2, with D possibly being TRBD2 (5 bases). The V gene lost 3 bases and the J gene lost 4 bases, with 6 bases spanning the gap. The CDR3 has 13 amino acids. CDR1 and CDR2 from the germline V gene are MNHEY and SMNVEV (reference sequence). CDR3 sequence: CASSFEGTGELFF. CDR3 in DNA: TGTGCCAGCAGTTTCGAGGGCACCGGGGAGCTGTTTTTT.

The chain carries TRBV29-1 and TRBJ2-7, with TRBD1 identical over 9 bases. V dropped 5 bases and J dropped 2; count of bases not matched to a gene: 4. Germline CDR1 SQVTM, CDR2 ANQGSEA. This CDR3 is 13 amino acids long. The DNA for the CDR3 is TGCAGCGTTCAGACAGGGGGAACCTACGAGCAGTACTTC. It yields the protein CSVQTGGTYEQYF.

As regards this clone: This may arise from a read error, as a much more abundant clone is one base away. The chain links TRBV18 to TRBJ2-2; D is undetermined. Germline V lookup: CDR1 KGHSH, CDR2 LQKENI. This CDR3 has 13 residues. The CDR3 bases are TGTGCCAGCTCACTTCCGAACGCCGGGGAGCTGTTTTTT. Protein sequence: CASSLPNAGELFF.

Turning to this clone: A much larger clone differs by one base, so this may be a read error. The sample holds other DNA sequences that translate to the same CDR3. The chain carries TRBV28 and TRBJ1-1; maybe TRBD1 (6 bases). Per germline, CDR1 MDHEN and CDR2 SYDVKM. The V end lost 1 base, the J end lost 4 bases, and 16 bases lay between the germline ends. This CDR3 spans 16 amino acids. CDR3 nucleotides: TGTGCCAGCAGTTTATCCGCGCAGGGGAGGGGCACTGAAGCTTTCTTT. Its translation: CASSLSAQGRGTEAFF.

The V gene is TRBV30, the J gene TRBJ2-7; 7 bases map to TRBD2. V was pared by 4 bases and J by 2 bases, with 5 bases of the junction left unmatched. Looked up from germline, CDR1 is GTSNPN and CDR2 is SVGIG (reference sequence). This CDR3 is built from 13 residues. The CDR3 DNA sequence: TGTGCCTGGACGCGGGGGTCCACCTACGAGCAGTACTTC. This encodes CAWTRGSTYEQYF.

The genes are TRBV10-3 and TRBJ2-2, with D unresolved. Germline V CDR1 and CDR2: ENHRY, SYGVKD. Between the trimmed V and J ends, which lost 6 bases and 0 bases, there was a span of 8 bases. The length of the CDR3 is 14 residues. The CDR3: CAISQIANTGELFF. The CDR3 DNA sequence: TGTGCCATCAGCCAGATCGCGAACACCGGGGAGCTGTTTTTT.

The table lists this clone with a few counts. This sample also contains other DNA sequences that code for the same CDR3. V and J are TRBV5-1 and TRBJ2-4; D remains ambiguous. Germline-derived CDR1 and CDR2 are SGHRS and YFSETQ. The CDR3 has 14 residues. V shed 1 base and J shed 0 bases, with 5 bases lying between them. CDR3: CASSLTVAKNIQYF. The CDR3 region has the DNA TGCGCCAGCAGCTTGACAGTAGCCAAAAACATTCAGTACTTC.

This clone showed up many times. The J gene is TRBJ2-5, the V gene TRBV6-1; D ambiguous. With the DNA end fitting TRBJ2-7 better, the J assignment may be wrong. The CDR3 loop spans 13 amino acids. Germline V gene sequence: CDR1 MNHNS, CDR2 SASEGT. CDR3 protein: CASSVRPSYEQYF. The CDR3 region has the DNA TGTGCCAGCAGTGTCAGGCCCTCCTACGAGCAGTACTTC.

This clone was seen at least ten times. DNA of the CDR3: TGTGCCTGGAGTATAAGCTACGAGCAGTACTTC. Translation gives CAWSISYEQYF. The chain carries TRBV30 and TRBJ2-7; no clear D gene. Germline assignment: CDR1 GTSNPN and CDR2 SVGIG (reference sequence). This CDR3 has 11 amino acids. V lost 2 bases and J lost 3, with 5 bases in between.

This clone showed up many times. The V call is TRBV28, the J call TRBJ1-2; no clear D. This CDR3 is 13 amino acids long. Looked up from germline, CDR1 is MDHEN and CDR2 is SYDVKM. V was pared by 7 bases and J by 4 bases, with 13 bases between. CDR3 in DNA: TGTGCCAGCATTGACATGCGATCCTATGGCTACACCTTC. Translated: CASIDMRSYGYTF.

This clone was detected only once. V usage is TRBV25-1 and J usage is TRBJ1-2; D might be TRBD1 (5 bases). The CDR3 is 11 residues long. The germline V gene has CDR1 MGHDK and CDR2 SYGVNS. V was pared by 8 bases and J by 6 bases, with 10 bases between. CDR3 sequence: CASGGFDGYTF. CDR3 bases: TGTGCCAGCGGGGGGTTCGATGGCTACACCTTC.

This chain uses TRBV6-4 with TRBJ2-3; D may be TRBD2 (7 bases). Germline V gene sequence: CDR1 MRHNA, CDR2 SNTAGT. The germline V and J ends were trimmed by 0 bases and 1 base, with 14 bases remaining between them. The CDR3 spans 17 residues. CDR3 bases: TGTGCCAGCAGTGACTCGAGCGGAGGGGGGGGCACAGATACGCAGTATTTT. Residues: CASSDSSGGGGTDTQYF.

This clone was seen once. The rearrangement uses TRBV30 and TRBJ2-5; 8 bases align to TRBD2. The DNA end lines up better with TRBJ2-7; the J call may be wrong. Germline loops: CDR1 GTSNPN, CDR2 SVGIG (reference sequence). The CDR3 length is 15 residues. The CDR3 coding sequence is TGTGCCTGGAGCATTGGACTAGCAGACTCCTACGAGCAGTACTTC. Amino acid sequence: CAWSIGLADSYEQYF.

On this clone itself: A far larger clone is one base from this, pointing to a likely read error. This chain links TRBV4-1 with TRBJ1-5; TRBD1 is a possible D gene (5 bases). V was clipped by 3 bases and J by 4 bases, with 16 bases between them. Germline assignment: CDR1 MGHRA and CDR2 YSYEKL. The CDR3 has 16 amino acids. The CDR3 spells CASSQSRRQGNQPQHF. The CDR3 nucleotides are TGCGCCAGCAGCCAGAGCAGGAGGCAGGGAAATCAGCCCCAGCATTTT.

CDR3 in amino acids: CASSSQSTAGDTQYF. The CDR3, as DNA: TGCGCCAGCAGCTCTCAGTCTACAGCGGGGGATACGCAGTATTTT. The V and J genes are TRBV5-1 and TRBJ2-3; 7 bases fit TRBD2. CDR3 length: 15 amino acids. Trimming removed 3 bases from V and 6 bases from J; junction bases left unmatched: 10. Germline loops: CDR1 SGHRS, CDR2 YFSETQ. Using reference TRBV5-1 and TRBJ2-3 for the parts outside the CDR3, the full variable domain is KAGVTQTPRYLIKTRGQQVTLSCSPISGHRSVSWYQQTPGQGLQFLFEYFSETQRNKGNFPGRFSGRQFSNSRSEMNVSTLELGDSALYLCASSSQSTAGDTQYFGPGTRLTVL.